This T cell receptor (beta chain) was profiled in a study of immune cell composition in non-small cell lung cancer. The length of the CDR3 is 13 residues. The germline V gene has CDR1 GTSNPN and CDR2 SVGIG (reference sequence). V was cut by 7 bases and J by 5 bases, with 12 bases left in between. Normal lung was sampled as far from the tumour as possible, at least 3 cm. The protocol was immunoSEQ multiplex PCR, while the TCRdb copy is restricted to in-frame clones and leaves out a portion. The profile shows fewer than 20,000 clones, 75% to 85% of them singletons. The same specimen was also included in a second study, on CD4 T cells in lung cancer. Per that paper: Some responses in blood might come from in vitro naive priming, not memory.

The sequenced sample consisted of non-adjacent lung tissue. The source is a human donor with non-small cell lung cancer. This chain joins TRBV30 and TRBJ1-6; D is uncertain. The CDR3 nucleotides read TGTGCCTCCTCTCGGACGAATAATTCACCCCTCCACTTT. Protein sequence: CASSRTNNSPLHF.